A single sample is the source of the 4 T cell receptor beta chains below, sequenced in a study of T cell responses to AZD1222 COVID-19 vaccine. Only in-frame clones appear in the TCRdb table, and some are missing; sequencing was by immunoSEQ multiplex PCR. The sample lists 120,000 or so clones, around 85% occurring once. The sample here was peripheral blood, taken on day 0 of AZD1222 vaccination. Receptor source: an adult in good health.

The V gene is TRBV7-2, the J gene TRBJ2-7; D perhaps matches TRBD1 (5 bases). Looked up from germline, CDR1 is SGHTA and CDR2 is FQGNSA. CDR3 length equals 14 residues. V lost 1 base and J lost 2, with 9 bases in between. This CDR3 reads CASSLESRAYEQYF. The CDR3 DNA reads TGTGCCAGCAGCTTAGAGTCCAGGGCCTACGAGCAGTACTTC.

The rearrangement uses TRBV10-3 and TRBJ1-2; the match to TRBD1 covers 8 bases. The germline V gene encodes CDR1 ENHRY and CDR2 SYGVKD. This CDR3 is built from 13 residues. V trimming: 6 bases; J trimming: 7 bases; junction bases outside the gene matches: 7. CDR3 coding DNA: TGTGCCATCAGCGCTACAGGGGGAGGTGGCTACACCTTC. As protein: CAISATGGGGYTF.

The CDR3 sequence is CASSRVGGHEQYF. The CDR3 DNA follows: TGTGCCAGCAGTCGCGTGGGGGGCCACGAGCAGTACTTC. The rearrangement links TRBV6-5 to TRBJ2-7, with D tentatively TRBD1 or TRBD2 (6 bases each). The ends were cut back, 5 bases at V and 5 bases at J, with 13 bases in the middle. This CDR3 contains 13 residues. Germline V gene data show CDR1 as MNHEY and CDR2 as SVGAGI.

The rearrangement links TRBV10-3 to TRBJ1-2; D gene uncertain. The CDR3 has 13 amino acids. The germline V gene has CDR1 ENHRY and CDR2 SYGVKD. The germline V and J ends were trimmed by 4 bases and 4 bases, with 10 bases remaining between them. The CDR3 protein is CAISAGDGYGYTF. Here the CDR3 DNA reads TGTGCCATCAGTGCCGGGGATGGCTATGGCTACACCTTC.